Each of the 3 T cell receptor beta chains below was sequenced from the same sample in a study of cytomegalovirus exposure and HLA in healthy donors. Use of 60 Vbeta and 13 Jbeta primers characterized the PCR. Libraries were prepared by immunoSEQ multiplex PCR; TCRdb keeps only in-frame clonotypes and omits some of them. The sample yields under 150,000 clones, 80% seen once. Sequencing input: PBMCs. These receptors were taken from a male donor in good health and CMV-seronegative.

This clone has just a few counts. This chain joins TRBV11-2 and TRBJ2-7; 7 bases agree with TRBD1. Unmatched junction bases numbered 15, after V lost 2 bases and J lost 2 bases. This CDR3 is 18 amino acids long. Germline CDR1 SGHAT, CDR2 FQNNGV. The CDR3 region has the DNA TGTGCCAGCAGCTTATGGGGACAGCCCAAAAATTCCCCCTACGAGCAGTACTTC. Its protein product is CASSLWGQPKNSPYEQYF.

The chain links TRBV7-2 to TRBJ2-7; possible D gene TRBD1, 6 bases. CDR1 and CDR2 from the germline V gene are SGHTA and FQGNSA. Trimming stripped 2 bases from V and 3 bases from J, with 11 bases between. The CDR3 spans 14 residues. CDR3 protein: CASSLTDRSYEQYF. As DNA, the CDR3 is TGTGCCAGCAGCTTAACGGACAGAAGCTACGAGCAGTACTTC.

This clone has more than one count but fewer than ten. CDR3 region: CASSQVRSETYNEQFF. For the CDR3, the DNA is TGTGCCAGCAGCCAAGTAAGAAGCGAGACGTACAATGAGCAGTTCTTC. The chain uses TRBV4-2 and TRBJ2-1, with D uncertain. Germline assignment: CDR1 LGHNA and CDR2 YNFKEQ. The length of the CDR3 is 16 residues. The V gene lost 1 base and the J gene lost 4 bases, with 14 bases spanning the gap.